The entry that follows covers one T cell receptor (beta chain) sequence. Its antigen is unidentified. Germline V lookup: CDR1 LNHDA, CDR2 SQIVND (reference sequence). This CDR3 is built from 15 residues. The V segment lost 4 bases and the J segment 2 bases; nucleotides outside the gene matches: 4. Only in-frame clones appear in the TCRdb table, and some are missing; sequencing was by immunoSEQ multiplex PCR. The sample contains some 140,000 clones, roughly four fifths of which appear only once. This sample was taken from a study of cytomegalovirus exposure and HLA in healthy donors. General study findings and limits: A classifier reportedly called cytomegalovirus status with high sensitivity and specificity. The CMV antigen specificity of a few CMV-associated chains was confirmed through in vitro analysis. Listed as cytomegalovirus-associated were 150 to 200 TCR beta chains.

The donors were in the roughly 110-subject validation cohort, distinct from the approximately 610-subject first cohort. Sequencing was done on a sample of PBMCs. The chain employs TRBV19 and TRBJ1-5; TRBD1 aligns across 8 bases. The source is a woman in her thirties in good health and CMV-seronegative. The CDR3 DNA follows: TGTGCCAGTAGTAGCAGGGGGCTTGGCAATCAGCCCCAGCATTTT. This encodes CASSSRGLGNQPQHF.